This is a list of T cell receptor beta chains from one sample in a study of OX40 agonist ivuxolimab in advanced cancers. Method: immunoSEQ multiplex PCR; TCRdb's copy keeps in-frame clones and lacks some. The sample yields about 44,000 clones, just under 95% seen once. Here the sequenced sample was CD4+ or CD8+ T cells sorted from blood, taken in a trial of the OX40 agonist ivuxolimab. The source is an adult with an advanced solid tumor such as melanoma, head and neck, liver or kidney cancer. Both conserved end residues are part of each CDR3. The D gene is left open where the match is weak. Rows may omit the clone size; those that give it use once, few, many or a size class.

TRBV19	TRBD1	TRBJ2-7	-	CASSRGTGAYEQYF	TGTGCCAGTAGTAGGGGGACAGGAGCCTACGAGCAGTACTTC
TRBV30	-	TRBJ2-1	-	CAWGVYNEQFF	TGTGCCTGGGGGGTGTACAATGAGCAGTTCTTC
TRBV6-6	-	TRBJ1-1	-	CASSYSSGVDTEAFF	TGTGCCAGCAGTTACTCATCTGGGGTCGACACTGAAGCTTTCTTT
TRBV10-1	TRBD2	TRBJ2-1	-	CASSSGRGPNEQFF	TGCGCCAGCAGTAGCGGGAGGGGGCCCAATGAGCAGTTCTTC
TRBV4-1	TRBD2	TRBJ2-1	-	CASSQDPSGSLNEQFF	TGCGCCAGCAGCCAAGACCCTAGCGGGAGTTTGAATGAGCAGTTCTTC
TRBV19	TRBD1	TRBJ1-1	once	CASSIGQGRRAFF	TGTGCCAGTAGTATTGGACAGGGGCGCCGAGCTTTCTTT
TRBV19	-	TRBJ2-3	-	CASSIQGGLDTQYF	TGTGCCAGTAGTATACAGGGGGGCCTGGATACGCAGTATTTT
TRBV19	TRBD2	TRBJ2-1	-	CASRGLAGENEQFF	TGTGCCAGTAGGGGACTAGCGGGAGAAAATGAGCAGTTCTTC
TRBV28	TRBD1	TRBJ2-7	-	CASTSGTDPYEQYF	TGTGCCAGCACATCCGGGACAGATCCCTACGAGCAGTACTTC
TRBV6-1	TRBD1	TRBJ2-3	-	CASSERDRGPDTQYF	TGTGCCAGCAGTGAACGGGACAGGGGGCCAGATACGCAGTATTTT
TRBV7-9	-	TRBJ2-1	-	CASSVSGLYNEQFF	TGTGCCAGCAGCGTTTCAGGCCTCTACAATGAGCAGTTCTTC
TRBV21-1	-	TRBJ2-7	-	CASSKEFIGQGARPSYEQYF	TGTGCCAGCAGCAAAGAGTTTATAGGACAGGGGGCTCGCCCTTCCTACGAGCAGTACTTC
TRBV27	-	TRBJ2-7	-	CASSLSGATYEQYF	TGTGCCAGCAGTTTGTCAGGGGCAACCTACGAGCAGTACTTC
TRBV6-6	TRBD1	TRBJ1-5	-	CASSAQGNDQPQHF	TGTGCCAGCAGCGCACAGGGGAACGACCAGCCCCAGCATTTT
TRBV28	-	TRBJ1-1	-	CASSQTPGAEAFF	TGCGCCAGCAGCCAAACTCCAGGGGCTGAAGCTTTCTTT
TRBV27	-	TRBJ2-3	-	CASSLSSPGRADTQYF	TGTGCCAGCAGTTTGTCGAGCCCCGGGCGGGCAGATACGCAGTATTTT
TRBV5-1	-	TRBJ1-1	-	CASSLSGENTEAFF	TGCGCCAGCAGCTTGTCAGGGGAGAACACTGAAGCTTTCTTT
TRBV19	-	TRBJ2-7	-	CASSMGSQGEQYF	TGTGCCAGTAGTATGGGGTCCCAGGGCGAGCAGTACTTC
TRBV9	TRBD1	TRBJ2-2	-	CASSPTGLDTGELFF	TGTGCCAGCAGCCCGACAGGGCTGGACACCGGGGAGCTGTTTTTT
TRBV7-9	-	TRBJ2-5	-	CASSLGTEQETQYF	TGTGCCAGCAGCTTAGGGACAGAACAAGAGACCCAGTACTTC
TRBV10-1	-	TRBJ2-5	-	CASSELRQETQYF	TGCGCCAGCAGTGAGCTTCGCCAAGAGACCCAGTACTTC
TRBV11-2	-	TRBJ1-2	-	CASSEPVTDRSGVYGYTF	TGTGCCAGCAGCGAGCCGGTCACCGACAGGTCGGGCGTCTATGGCTACACCTTC
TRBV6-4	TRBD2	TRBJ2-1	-	CASSLRGLAGYNEQFF	TGTGCCAGCAGTCTCAGAGGACTAGCGGGCTACAATGAGCAGTTCTTC
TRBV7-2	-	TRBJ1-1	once	CASSLLGVGTEAFF	TGTGCCAGCAGCCTGCTCGGCGTCGGCACTGAAGCTTTCTTT
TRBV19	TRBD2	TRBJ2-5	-	CASSIGAGGEETQYF	TGTGCCAGTAGTATAGGAGCGGGAGGGGAAGAGACCCAGTACTTC
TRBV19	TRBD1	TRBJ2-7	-	CASRGQGYEQYF	TGTGCCAGTAGAGGACAGGGCTACGAGCAGTACTTC
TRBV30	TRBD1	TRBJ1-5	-	CAWRAPDRGNQPQHF	TGTGCCTGGAGGGCCCCGGACAGGGGCAATCAGCCCCAGCATTTT
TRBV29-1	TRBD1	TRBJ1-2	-	CSVDLGQGNYGYTF	TGCAGCGTTGATCTAGGACAGGGAAACTATGGCTACACCTTC
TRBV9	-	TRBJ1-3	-	CASSVDPDGNTIYF	TGTGCCAGCAGCGTAGATCCAGATGGAAACACCATATATTTT
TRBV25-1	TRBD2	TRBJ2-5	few	CASRETGGWETQYF	TGTGCCAGCAGGGAAACGGGGGGGTGGGAGACCCAGTACTTC
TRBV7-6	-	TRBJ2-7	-	CASSLNEGEQYF	TGTGCCAGCAGCTTAAATGAGGGCGAGCAGTACTTC
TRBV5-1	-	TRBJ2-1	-	CASRPTLGYNEQFF	TGCGCCAGCAGACCTACCTTAGGCTACAATGAGCAGTTCTTC
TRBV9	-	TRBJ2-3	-	CASSGGLSETPPHTQYF	TGTGCCAGCAGCGGGGGGTTGAGCGAGACCCCCCCCCATACGCAGTATTTT
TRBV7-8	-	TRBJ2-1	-	CASSPEQGSYNEQFF	TGTGCCAGCAGCCCAGAGCAGGGGTCCTACAATGAGCAGTTCTTC
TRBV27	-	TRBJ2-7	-	CASSSGETPYEQYF	TGTGCCAGCAGTTCAGGGGAGACTCCCTACGAGCAGTACTTC
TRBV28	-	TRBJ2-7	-	CASSQGPYEQYF	TGTGCCAGCAGCCAAGGACCATACGAGCAGTACTTC
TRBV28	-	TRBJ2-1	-	CASSFTGLTNEQFF	TGTGCCAGCAGTTTCACAGGGCTTACCAATGAGCAGTTCTTC
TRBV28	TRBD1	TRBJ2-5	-	CASSLPHRGGETQYF	TGTGCCAGCAGTTTACCCCACAGGGGCGGCGAGACCCAGTACTTC
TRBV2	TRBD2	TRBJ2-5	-	CASSVSSGSSETQYF	TGTGCCAGCAGTGTGTCTAGCGGGAGCTCAGAGACCCAGTACTTC
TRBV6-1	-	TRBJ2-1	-	CASLELATREQFF	TGTGCCAGCCTAGAGCTAGCAACGAGGGAGCAGTTCTTC
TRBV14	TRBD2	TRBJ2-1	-	CASSQDISGRDDYNEQFF	TGTGCCAGCAGCCAAGATATCAGCGGGAGGGACGACTACAATGAGCAGTTCTTC
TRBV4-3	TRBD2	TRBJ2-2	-	CASSPGTSLSGKLFF	TGCGCCAGCAGCCCCGGGACTAGTCTCTCCGGGAAGCTGTTTTTT
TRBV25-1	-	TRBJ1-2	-	CASSEKGLVYGYTF	TGTGCCAGCAGTGAAAAGGGTTTGGTCTATGGCTACACCTTC
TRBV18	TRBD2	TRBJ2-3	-	CASSPSPGGPFSTDTQYF	TGTGCCAGCTCACCATCCCCGGGAGGGCCCTTTAGCACAGATACGCAGTATTTT
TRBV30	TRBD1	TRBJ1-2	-	CALSQGNYGYTF	TGTGCCTTATCACAGGGGAACTATGGCTACACCTTC
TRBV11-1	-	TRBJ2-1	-	CASSPGSGYEQFF	TGTGCCAGCAGTCCAGGGTCCGGCTATGAGCAGTTCTTC
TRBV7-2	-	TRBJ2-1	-	CASSPLPLWSRIHYNEQFF	TGTGCCAGCAGCCCGCTCCCCCTGTGGTCTCGAATACATTACAATGAGCAGTTCTTC
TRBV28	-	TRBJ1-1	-	CASSYRGLLNTEAFF	TGTGCCAGCAGTTACCGGGGACTCCTGAACACTGAAGCTTTCTTT
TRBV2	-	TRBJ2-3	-	CASSDPREYSTDTQYF	TGTGCCAGCAGTGACCCCCGGGAGTACAGCACAGATACGCAGTATTTT
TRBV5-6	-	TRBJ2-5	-	CASSGAETQYF	TGTGCCAGCAGTGGTGCGGAGACCCAGTACTTC
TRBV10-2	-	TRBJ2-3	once	CASSDGDTQYF	TGCGCCAGCAGTGACGGGGATACGCAGTATTTT
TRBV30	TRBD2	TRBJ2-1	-	CAWSIFTSGNEQFF	TGTGCCTGGAGTATATTCACTAGCGGAAATGAGCAGTTCTTC
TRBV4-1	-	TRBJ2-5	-	CASSQEGRESETQYF	TGCGCCAGCAGCCAAGAAGGCAGGGAGTCAGAGACCCAGTACTTC
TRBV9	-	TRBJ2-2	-	CASSVDVGYGELFF	TGTGCCAGCAGCGTAGACGTAGGGTACGGGGAGCTGTTTTTT